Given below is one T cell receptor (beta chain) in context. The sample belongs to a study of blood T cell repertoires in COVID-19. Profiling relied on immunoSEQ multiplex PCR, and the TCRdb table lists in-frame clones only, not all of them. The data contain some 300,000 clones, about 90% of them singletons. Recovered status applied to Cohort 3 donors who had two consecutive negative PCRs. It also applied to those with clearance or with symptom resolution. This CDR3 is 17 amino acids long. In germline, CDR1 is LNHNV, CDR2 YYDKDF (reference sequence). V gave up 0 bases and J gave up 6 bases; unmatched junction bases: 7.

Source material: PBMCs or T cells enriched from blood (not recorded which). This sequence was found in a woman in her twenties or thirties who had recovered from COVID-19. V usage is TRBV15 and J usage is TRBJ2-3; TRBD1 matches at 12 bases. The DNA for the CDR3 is TGTGCCACCAGCAGAGATTCGGGGACAGGGGGCGTGGATACGCAGTATTTT. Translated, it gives CATSRDSGTGGVDTQYF.